This T cell receptor beta chain originates from a study of radiation and T cells in renal cell carcinoma. The method was immunoSEQ multiplex PCR; TCRdb's version includes in-frame clones alone and lacks a portion of them. This table holds 100,000 to 150,000 clones, 88% found once. Described time point: blood 2 weeks post-SBRT. This sample's treatment: 15 Gy SBRT to primary tumor, nephrectomy 4 weeks later. After SBRT, blood was collected at 2 and 4 weeks, plus baseline. The patient's renal cell carcinoma had clear cell pathology. The CDR3 contains 13 residues. The J segment lost 5 bases and the V segment lost 4 bases, leaving 4 bases of the junction unmatched. The V gene's germline CDR1 is SGHDN and CDR2 FVKESK. Study-wide results and limits: No pretreatment tumor biopsies were available for baseline clonotypes. Top tumor clonotypes rose in blood 2 weeks post-radiation, then contracted.

A few counts support this clone. Antigen: not known. Sample: blood, taken from a patient whose treatment included radiotherapy and nephrectomy. The rearrangement joins TRBV14 to TRBJ2-5; 7 positions match TRBD1. The sequence was obtained from a woman in her sixties or seventies with renal cell carcinoma. The CDR3 reads CASSRTGVETQYF. The DNA of the CDR3 is TGTGCCAGCAGCCGAACAGGGGTGGAGACCCAGTACTTC.